This T cell receptor beta chain was sequenced for a study of beta chain features in type 1 diabetes (dated by TCRdb to the late 2010s). In terms of the full investigation: No differences in mean age, gender distribution, total cell number or subset yield were found between patients and healthy donors. A total of 107,917,701 sorted cells were examined across all samples, and the number of cells per subset was strongly correlated with RNA yield. The study compared TCRB repertoires of sorted circulating CD4+ T cell subsets between recently diagnosed type 1 diabetes patients and matched healthy donors. Regulatory and stem cell-like memory subsets were obtained from only 8 patients and roughly 8 healthy donors, while naive and central memory subsets were obtained from all 30 or so donors.

This clone showed up many times. The antigen it recognizes is unknown. There are no base qualities to consult, and no much larger clone falls within one base. Each donor gave one peripheral blood draw, roughly 120 mL on average, collected into heparinised tubes. Using a panel that included CD45RO, CCR7, CD25, CD127, CD95 and CD27, naive, central memory, regulatory and stem cell-like memory CD4+ T cells were sorted on a BD FACSAria II. Every sorted population had a purity above 98%. PBMCs were separated immediately by Lymphoprep density gradient centrifugation and were stained directly, without being cultured. Samples were stained and sorted in pairs, with one healthy donor and one patient per experiment, so that batch effects were minimized. V is clipped by 4 bases and J by 7 bases, and the sequence between their germline boundaries is 13 bases long. CDR1 is given as SGHTA and CDR2 as FQGNSA, both from the germline V gene. The CDR3 contains 14 residues, cysteine and phenylalanine counted. Only CDR3 DNA remains: 42 bases, in frame from the first base.

Study-wide conclusions, independent of this receptor: Because the HLA sub-analyses included only small numbers of individuals, any influence of HLA type on TCRB rearrangement was left unresolved. PCR may preferentially amplify shorter templates, but because patient and control samples were amplified and corrected together, any resulting skew would affect both groups equally. In all four CD4+ subsets, TCRB CDR3 length was moderately but significantly shorter in type 1 diabetes patients. Naive, central memory and regulatory TCRB repertoires appeared more similar among patients than among healthy donors. Because cDNA was sequenced instead of genomic DNA, highly expressing activated cells could be over-represented, though the groups showed no difference in activation or CD3 levels. At VDJ recombination sites, patients with type 1 diabetes made fewer insertions and deleted more nucleotides, a pattern implying thymic rearrangement abnormalities.

All of the isolated RNA was reverse transcribed with the High Capacity cDNA Reverse Transcription Kit, so expressed TCRB transcripts were sequenced. Deep immunoSEQ sequencing was applied to naive, central memory and regulatory T cell samples, giving an average of approximately 3.8 million total reads per sample. Sorted cells were lysed in RLT buffer, and RNA was extracted using DNase-treated RNeasy Micro or Mini kits according to cell number. Each cell subset was processed on its own to prevent cross-contamination, while patient and healthy donor samples were processed together. Using the immunoSEQ multiplex PCR, TCRB sequences were amplified from cDNA into 87-bp fragments spanning the CDR3 region. Sequencing of the amplicons was performed on the Illumina HiSeq platform. Turning to the authors' computational methods: Synthetic template baselines were used to correct PCR bias computationally, reads within Hamming distance 2 were collapsed together, and singletons that could not be merged were discarded. Reads were aligned against IMGT so that V, D and J genes, CDR3 length and insertions or deletions at six rearrangement sites could be assigned. Within each subset, clonotype counts were normalized to sorted cell number, after which true diversity and Gini coefficients were computed with the tcR R package. The overlap coefficient, calculated on TCRB nucleotide sequences, was used to quantify repertoire sharing. What TCRdb holds here is the immuneACCESS table cut down to in-frame rearrangements. Part of the clones is not present; checked against another copy, under half of the missing clones reflect an unresolved V gene, and the others are unexplained. The V and J calls and the clone size are those of that table, but D and trimming were determined from the DNA. This sample is represented by about 150,000 clones; about 7.3% of them were singletons. Of the sample, 0.55% to 0.75% is held by the ten largest clones.

Here the chain combines TRBV7-2 and TRBJ1-4; the D gene is perhaps TRBD1, on 5 matching bases. Sequenced sample: central memory CD4+ T cells from blood. This receptor was taken from a young man in good health. The nucleotides are TGTGCCAGCAGCTCCCAGGGAGGAGGTGAAAAACTGTTTTTT. Translated, it reads CASSSQGGGEKLFF.